The 8 T cell receptor delta chains below were found in one sample sequenced in a study of gamma-delta T cells after stem cell transplantation. TCRdb fed the RT-PCR reads to CATT. The table lists about 5,700 delta-chain clones, approximately 1.8% of them singletons. The sequencing input was gamma-delta T cells. These receptor sequences come from a human donor. It is not recorded whose cells these are; they may come from a transplant donor.

As to this clone: This likely came from a read error, as a far larger clone is one base away. This sample also contains other DNA sequences that code for the same CDR3. The chain has TRDV2 and TRDJ1; tentative D call: TRDD3 (6 bases). Germline V gene sequence: CDR1 GEAIGNYY, CDR2 EKD. The CDR3 extends over 15 amino acids. CDR3 sequence (DNA): TGCGCCTGTGACACCTTGGGGATGTACACCGATAAACTCATCTTT. Protein product: CACDTLGMYTDKLIF.

This clone was picked up a small number of times. TCRdb attributes to this sequence the protein of a much larger clone, which differs from the DNA translation at residue 3; a read error is likely, and the protein displayed is translated from the DNA. V is TRDV2 and J is TRDJ1; 8 nucleotides align to TRDD3. This CDR3 contains 18 residues. CDR1 is GEAIGNYY and CDR2 is EKD in the germline V gene. CDR3: CAYDTVTGGPSDTDKLIF. The CDR3 DNA reads TGTGCCTATGACACCGTAACTGGGGGCCCTTCCGACACCGATAAACTCATCTTT.

For this clone: This likely came from a read error, as a far larger clone is one base away. The same CDR3 can be traced to other DNA sequences in this sample. The chain joins TRDV2 to TRDJ1; 12 nucleotides agree with TRDD3. The CDR3 totals 18 residues. Germline assignment: CDR1 GEAIGNYY and CDR2 EKD. The CDR3, as DNA: TGTGCCTGTGACTCGTTACTGGGGGATACAAGTTACACAGATAAACTCATCTTT. Residues: CACDSLLGDTSYTDKLIF.

This clone occurred many times. It differs at one base from a far larger clone, so likely a read error. The chain combines TRDV2 with TRDJ1, with D possibly TRDD3 on 5 matching bases. The CDR3 sequence is 15 residues long. The germline V gene has CDR1 GEAIGNYY and CDR2 EKD. CDR3 in amino acids: CARDTVGLYTDKLIF. The DNA of the CDR3 is TGTGCCCGTGACACCGTGGGATTGTACACCGATAAACTCATCTTT.

A remark on this clone: A clone one base away is much larger, so this may be a read error. Other DNA sequences of this sample code for an identical CDR3. The chain is built from TRDV2 and TRDJ1, with 11 bases aligning to TRDD3. Losses at the gene ends were 4 bases for V and 0 bases for J; bases not matched to a gene: 9. This CDR3 comprises 17 residues. CDR1 and CDR2 from the germline V gene are GEAIGNYY and EKD. CDR3 in DNA: TGTGCCTGTGATACCCTGGGGGATACCGGTTACACCGATAAACTCATCTTT. It specifies CACDTLGDTGYTDKLIF.

On this clone: A single base is all that separates this from a far larger clone, so a read error is likely. The chain employs TRDV2 and TRDJ1, with D possibly matching TRDD2 (9 bases). Deletions cut 0 bases from V and 7 bases from J, with 32 bases between. The CDR3 totals 20 residues. The germline V gene has CDR1 GEAIGNYY and CDR2 EKD. The CDR3 region has the DNA TGTGCCTGTGACACCGTTCCTTCCTACGAAGGGATACGCGGAGACGGTAAACTCATCTTT. This codes for CACDTVPSYEGIRGDGKLIF.

This clone was found a few times. TCRdb's entry gives the protein of a much larger clone, which mismatches this DNA's translation at residue 17, likely from a read error; the protein reported here is translated from the DNA. The chain has TRDV2 and TRDJ1, with 11 nucleotides matching TRDD3. The CDR3 loop spans 19 amino acids. Germline V lookup: CDR1 GEAIGNYY, CDR2 EKD. CDR3 region: CACDRLSGGYAGITDKPIF. The CDR3 DNA reads TGTGCCTGTGATCGTCTCAGTGGGGGATACGCGGGGATCACCGATAAACCCATCTTT.

Only a few counts were recorded for this clone. The protein held in TCRdb is that of a much larger clone and does not match this DNA's translation at residue 4, likely because of a read error; the protein shown is translated from the DNA. The rearrangement uses TRDV2 and TRDJ1; TRDD3 might be the D (6 bases). V was shortened by 6 bases and J by 2 bases, with 24 bases between the two germline ends. The CDR3 runs 17 residues. Germline CDR1 reads GEAIGNYY; CDR2 reads EKD. The CDR3 reads CACKGLGPMHGTDKLIF. DNA of the CDR3: TGTGCCTGTAAGGGACTGGGTCCGATGCACGGGACCGATAAACTCATCTTT.